The 18 T cell receptor beta chains below come from one sample, sequenced in a study of shared clonotypes between healthy human individuals. Some clones are missing from TCRdb's copy, which holds only in-frame ones; the method was immunoSEQ multiplex PCR. Here the sample spans around 1,100,000 clones, 60% to 80% being singletons. The sequencing input was memory CD4+ T cells from PBMCs. Subset: CD45RA-negative fraction. These receptor sequences come from a man aged 18 to 29 in good health. Some clones in this sample may be carry-over from other donors' samples.

The gene calls are TRBV7-8 and TRBJ2-2; D may match TRBD1 or TRBD2 (5 bases each). The CDR3 contains 18 residues. The ends were cut back, 5 bases at V and 5 bases at J, with 24 bases in the middle. The germline V gene encodes CDR1 SGHVS and CDR2 FQNEAQ. The CDR3 spells CASSPNREAGAKTGELFF. The CDR3 region has the DNA TGTGCCAGCAGCCCCAACAGAGAGGCCGGGGCCAAAACCGGGGAGCTGTTTTTT. The full variable domain, completed using reference TRBV7-8 and TRBJ2-2, is GAGVSQSPRYKVAKRGQDVALRCDPISGHVSLFWYQQALGQGPEFLTYFQNEAQLDKSGLPSDRFFAERPEGSVSTLKIQRTQQEDSAVYLCASSPNREAGAKTGELFFGEGSRLTVL.

The chain employs TRBV7-6 and TRBJ2-2; D is ambiguous. The CDR3 extends over 12 amino acids. The ends were cut back, 1 base at V and 6 bases at J, with 3 bases in the middle. Germline loops: CDR1 SGHVS, CDR2 FNYEAQ. CDR3 coding DNA: TGTGCCAGCAGCTTAGGGGCCGGGGAGCTGTTTTTT. Protein sequence: CASSLGAGELFF.

Details on this clone: Other DNA sequences within the sample encode an identical CDR3. The chain employs TRBV5-1 and TRBJ2-7, with TRBD2 as a possible D gene (5 bases). V was pared by 3 bases and J by 2 bases, with 9 bases between. Looked up from germline, CDR1 is SGHRS and CDR2 is YFSETQ. The CDR3 is 13 amino acids. CDR3 sequence: CASSSPGTYEQYF. The CDR3 bases are TGCGCCAGCAGCTCGCCGGGGACCTACGAGCAGTACTTC.

The chain links TRBV30 to TRBJ1-2; 7 nucleotides line up with TRBD1. In germline, CDR1 is GTSNPN, CDR2 SVGIG (reference sequence). J was trimmed by 8 bases and V by 1 base; bases with no gene match: 16. The CDR3 is made up of 16 amino acids. In DNA form, the CDR3 reads TGTGCCTGGAGTGAGGTAATTCGGGAGGGGGCGCGGGGCTACACCTTC. As protein: CAWSEVIREGARGYTF. Looking up the rest from reference TRBV30 and TRBJ1-2 gives the full variable domain: SQTIHQWPATLVQPVGSPLSLECTVEGTSNPNLYWYRQAAGRGLQLLFYSVGIGQISSEVPQNLSASRPQDRQFILSSKKLLLSDSGFYLCAWSEVIREGARGYTFGSGTRLTVV.

Only one count was recorded for this clone. The chain recombines TRBV18 with TRBJ1-2; a possible D gene is TRBD1 (5 bases). Trimming took 6 bases from V and 5 from J, leaving 13 bases between them. Germline loops: CDR1 KGHSH, CDR2 LQKENI. CDR3 length: 13 residues. The CDR3 loop is CASSPGSAYGYTF. The CDR3 bases are TGTGCCAGCTCCCCAGGGAGTGCATATGGCTACACCTTC.

This chain joins TRBV11-3 and TRBJ1-3; D remains unclear. The CDR3 covers 16 residues. V gave up 5 bases and J gave up 0 bases, with 14 bases separating them. In germline, CDR1 is SGHNT, CDR2 YENEEA. The CDR3 coding sequence is TGTGCCAGCAGCCAAAACGGGTTACACTCTGGAAACACCATATATTTT. This gives the protein CASSQNGLHSGNTIYF.

The rearrangement uses TRBV29-1 and TRBJ2-6; D is undetermined. CDR1 is SQVTM, CDR2 ANQGSEA, per germline. The length of the CDR3 is 13 residues. V was pared by 5 bases and J by 0 bases, with 5 bases between. As DNA, the CDR3 is TGCAGCGTTTTGTTCTCTGGGGCCAACGTCCTGACTTTC. This encodes CSVLFSGANVLTF.

V and J are TRBV2 and TRBJ2-1; D gene uncertain. V was pared by 3 bases and J by 15 bases, with 15 bases between. The length of the CDR3 is 12 residues. Germline V lookup: CDR1 SNHLY, CDR2 FYNNEI. The CDR3: CASSDPARPWFF. CDR3 sequence (DNA): TGTGCCAGCAGTGATCCGGCCCGGCCTTGGTTCTTC. Full variable domain (remainder filled in from reference TRBV2 and TRBJ2-1): EPEVTQTPSHQVTQMGQEVILRCVPISNHLYFYWYRQILGQKVEFLVSFYNNEISEKSEIFDDQFSVERPDGSNFTLKIRSTKLEDSAMYFCASSDPARPWFFGPGTRLTVL.

The chain links TRBV18 to TRBJ1-1; D is possibly TRBD1 (6 bases). Germline-derived CDR1 and CDR2 are KGHSH and LQKENI. Deletions cut 3 bases from V and 2 bases from J, with 13 bases between. The CDR3 runs 15 residues. This CDR3 reads CASSPSSGANTEAFF. The CDR3 nucleotides are TGTGCCAGCTCACCGTCCTCAGGGGCAAACACTGAAGCTTTCTTT.

The chain is built from TRBV11-1 and TRBJ2-7; tentative D call: TRBD1 (6 bases). V was clipped by 1 base and J by 5 bases, with 18 bases between them. The CDR3 loop spans 16 amino acids. Germline-derived CDR1 and CDR2 are SGHAT and FQDESV (reference sequence). The CDR3 region is CASSLGIHTGFDEQYF. CDR3 nucleotides: TGTGCCAGCAGCTTAGGTATACACACAGGGTTCGACGAGCAGTACTTC.

The chain recombines TRBV11-2 with TRBJ2-7; 13 nucleotides agree with TRBD2. After removal of 4 bases from V and 5 bases from J, the junction contained 8 bases not matched to a gene. Germline V gene lookup returns CDR1 SGHAT and CDR2 FQNNGV. The CDR3 totals 16 residues. The CDR3 loop is CASSSGGLAGVNEQYF. The DNA of the CDR3 is TGTGCCAGCAGCTCTGGTGGACTAGCGGGAGTCAACGAGCAGTACTTC. The whole variable domain, remainder taken from reference TRBV11-2 and TRBJ2-7, is EAGVAQSPRYKIIEKRQSVAFWCNPISGHATLYWYQQILGQGPKLLIQFQNNGVVDDSQLPKDRFSAERLKGVDSTLKIQPAKLEDSAVYLCASSSGGLAGVNEQYFGPGTRLTVT.

The chain carries TRBV5-4 and TRBJ2-7; 10 bases fit TRBD2. The CDR3 extends over 14 amino acids. The germline V gene has CDR1 SGHNT and CDR2 YYREEE (reference sequence). V shed 0 bases, J shed 9 bases, and the junction held 6 bases outside the gene matches. The CDR3 DNA follows: TGTGCCAGCAGCTTGGCTGGGACTAGCGTGGGGCAGTACTTC. As protein: CASSLAGTSVGQYF.

DNA for the CDR3: TGTGCCAGCAGTTACGCCCTTTGGCGGGACGCCTACGAGCAGTACTTC. Its translation is CASSYALWRDAYEQYF. The chain uses TRBV6-5 and TRBJ2-7; D is possibly TRBD2 (6 bases). CDR1 is MNHEY and CDR2 is SVGAGI in the germline V gene. Trimming took off 2 bases at V and 2 bases at J, with 16 bases between the two ends. The CDR3 is 16 residues long.

The chain is built from TRBV6-1 and TRBJ2-7; D gene uncertain. CDR1 is MNHNS, CDR2 SASEGT, per germline. The CDR3 has 12 amino acids. The V gene lost 6 bases and the J gene lost 3 bases, with 9 bases spanning the gap. The DNA of the CDR3 is TGTGCCAGCAGGGAAACCCACTACGAGCAGTACTTC. Its protein is CASRETHYEQYF.

V gene TRBV6-1 combines with J gene TRBJ2-1; the match to TRBD2 covers 11 bases. Germline V gives CDR1 MNHNS, CDR2 SASEGT. The CDR3 loop spans 18 amino acids. Unmatched junction bases numbered 15, after V lost 4 bases and J lost 7 bases. In DNA form, the CDR3 reads TGTGCCAGCAGTGTGCTCTTAGCGGGAGGGCTTAGGAAGAATGAGCAGTTCTTC. Translated: CASSVLLAGGLRKNEQFF.

This sequence joins TRBV19 and TRBJ1-2; TRBD1 might be the D (5 bases). The V gene's germline CDR1 is LNHDA and CDR2 SQIVND (reference sequence). CDR3 length equals 14 residues. The V end was cut by 5 bases, the J end by 4 bases, with 14 bases between. The CDR3 sequence is CASSVPGLSYGYTF. The CDR3 nucleotides read TGTGCCAGTAGTGTCCCGGGACTCAGCTATGGCTACACCTTC.

The V call is TRBV5-1, the J call TRBJ2-6; D unresolved. V was pared by 6 bases and J by 0 bases, with 7 bases between. This CDR3 is 14 amino acids long. Germline loops: CDR1 SGHRS, CDR2 YFSETQ. CDR3: CASTNSSGANVLTF. DNA for the CDR3: TGCGCCAGCACAAACAGCTCTGGGGCCAACGTCCTGACTTTC.

Remarks on this clone: Other DNA sequences within the sample encode an identical CDR3. V and J are TRBV5-1 and TRBJ2-7; D is undetermined. Germline V gene lookup returns CDR1 SGHRS and CDR2 YFSETQ. The CDR3 covers 14 residues. Trimming left V 0 bases short and J 0 bases short, with 7 bases between. The DNA for the CDR3 is TGCGCCAGCAGCTTGGGGTGGGGCTCCTACGAGCAGTACTTC. Protein product: CASSLGWGSYEQYF.